Listed below are T cell receptor beta chains from one sample, sequenced in a study of control samples from healthy donors and cancer patients. Sequenced by immunoSEQ multiplex PCR; TCRdb stores in-frame clones only, minus some. The profile shows around 120,000 clones, about 89% of them singletons. Sequencing was done on a sample of blood. These receptors were obtained from a man aged 55 to 70 in good health. CDR3s include the opening cysteine and the closing phenylalanine or tryptophan.

TRBV30 CAWSVGGASGNTIYF
TRBV28 CASSLATGSSPLHF
TRBV9 CASSEDRSEAFF
TRBV24-1 CATSVAGPNTGELFF
TRBV6-6 CASRSDWDLAKNIQYF
TRBV28 CASSLPGGPGNTF
TRBV12-3/TRBV12-4 CASSRQGPYEQYF
TRBV30 CAWRGTGAAQPQHF
TRBV30 CAWSLDYYGYTF
TRBV28 CASSLMGLGQPQHF
TRBV30 CACHRDGAYEQYF
TRBV24-1 CATSKRGPTYNEQFF
TRBV7-2 CASSNGGPSYNEQFF
TRBV20-1 CSAGGSGNTEAFF
TRBV6-5 CASSSTGYYGYTF
TRBV18 CASSPSREETQYF
TRBV18 CASSIGTVNNSPLHF
TRBV6-6 CASSASVPHRETQYF
TRBV28 CASQIDRAYNEQFF
TRBV7-2 CASSPLTNEKLFF
TRBV4-1 CASSQVRGLTEAFF
TRBV6-5 CASSYSSLTGELFF
TRBV24-1 CATSDSGGLQHF
TRBV18 CASSPPTGGVYNEQFF
TRBV7-2 CASSLLAGSNEQFF
TRBV30 CAWSVQDRGYSNQPQHF
TRBV6-2/TRBV6-3 CASSNLGTGVSSGANVLTF
TRBV2 CASSRRLDTEAFF
TRBV7-9 CASSFEGSSYEQYF
TRBV6-4 CASSEGPQTGELFF
TRBV4-1 CASSPLWTGSQETQYF
TRBV15 CATSRDTDRGSDGNTIYF
TRBV10-3 CAISESTGGGYTF
TRBV3-1/TRBV3-2 CASSPQGSYGYTF
TRBV30 CATDTGSNQPQHF
TRBV5-1 CASSLDAGNTIYF
TRBV12-3/TRBV12-4 CASSLGGGGYTF
TRBV18 CASSPPGGSNYGYTF
TRBV5-1 CASSWPRQGDYGYTF
TRBV3-1/TRBV3-2 CASSPGSTGGGEKLFF
TRBV5-1 CASSLGGQSNSEQFF
TRBV13 CASFLAGGLNEQFF
TRBV18 CASSPPTGAVSGNTIYF
TRBV7-2 CASSLAYLGQKNNSPLHF
TRBV7-3 CASSTGTGTNTEAFF